These 20 T cell receptor beta chains originate from one sample sequenced in a study of blood T cell repertoires in COVID-19. The repertoire was sequenced with immunoSEQ multiplex PCR; TCRdb's copy has only in-frame clones and lacks some. The table records around 36,000 clones, roughly 80% of them present only once. Sequenced: peripheral blood. Receptors were obtained from a man aged 45-65 years with acute or convalescent COVID-19.

This chain joins TRBV14 and TRBJ1-1; D might be TRBD1 (5 bases). Germline CDR1 reads SGHDN; CDR2 reads FVKESK. This CDR3 comprises 12 residues. The V and J ends lost 4 bases and 7 bases respectively, with 10 bases between them. CDR3 coding DNA: TGTGCCAGCAGCCCGGGGGTCGGTGAAGCTTTCTTT. Its translation: CASSPGVGEAFF.

The genes are TRBV7-9 and TRBJ1-2; unclear D gene. The CDR3 is 13 amino acids. Trimming cost V 5 bases and J 3 bases, with 10 bases left between them. Germline V gives CDR1 SEHNR, CDR2 FQNEAQ (reference sequence). In nucleotides, the CDR3 is TGTGCCAGCAGCCTGGGGAGTGACTATGGCTACACCTTC. Amino acid sequence: CASSLGSDYGYTF.

The sample holds a few counts of this clone. The genes are TRBV5-1 and TRBJ1-1; D is possibly TRBD1 (5 bases). The CDR3 loop spans 15 amino acids. Trimming left V 3 bases short and J 1 base short, with 13 bases between. Germline CDR1 SGHRS, CDR2 YFSETQ. This CDR3 reads CASSWGGSGNTEAFF. DNA for the CDR3: TGCGCCAGCAGCTGGGGGGGTTCAGGGAACACTGAAGCTTTCTTT.

This clone has just a few counts. The chain couples TRBV7-3 to TRBJ2-5; D may be TRBD2 (6 bases). V was pared by 5 bases and J by 5 bases, with 15 bases between. CDR3 length: 14 residues. The germline gives CDR1 SGHTA, CDR2 FQGTGA. The CDR3 protein is CASSQNGGSETQYF. DNA of the CDR3: TGTGCCAGCAGCCAAAATGGGGGGTCGGAGACCCAGTACTTC.

The rearrangement uses TRBV10-3 and TRBJ1-1; no firm D call. V was trimmed by 8 bases and J by 5 bases, leaving 15 bases between them. Per the germline V gene, CDR1 is ENHRY and CDR2 is SYGVKD. The CDR3 totals 13 residues. CDR3 nucleotides: TGTGCCATCCTCCCTCCGGGGTCGACTGAAGCTTTCTTT. This codes for CAILPPGSTEAFF.

This clone was seen once. The chain recombines TRBV13 with TRBJ1-4; the D gene is possibly TRBD1 (6 bases). The CDR3 is made up of 13 amino acids. Germline assignment: CDR1 PRHDT and CDR2 FYEKMQ (reference sequence). With 5 bases removed from V and 10 bases from J, the gap between germline ends came to 14 bases. CDR3 in amino acids: CASSVAGDGKLFF. For the CDR3, the DNA is TGTGCCAGCAGCGTAGCAGGGGATGGAAAACTGTTTTTT. The entire variable domain, with the rest obtained from reference TRBV13 and TRBJ1-4, is as follows: AAGVIQSPRHLIKEKRETATLKCYPIPRHDTVYWYQQGPGQDPQFLISFYEKMQSDKGSIPDRFSAQQFSDYHSELNMSSLELGDSALYFCASSVAGDGKLFFGSGTQLSVL.

V gene TRBV6-5 combines with J gene TRBJ2-5; 11 bases agree with TRBD1. The CDR3 loop spans 16 amino acids. The V gene end was trimmed by 0 bases and the J gene end by 4 bases; junction bases not matched to a gene: 4. Germline-derived CDR1 and CDR2 are MNHEY and SVGAGI. The DNA of the CDR3 is TGTGCCAGCAGTTACTCGAAGGGACAGGGGGGAGAGACCCAGTACTTC. Its translation is CASSYSKGQGGETQYF.

The gene calls are TRBV27 and TRBJ1-6, with a tentative D call TRBD1 (5 bases). CDR3 length: 14 amino acids. Germline CDR1 and CDR2: MNHEY and SMNVEV (reference sequence). Trimming stripped 2 bases from V and 10 bases from J, with 12 bases between. The CDR3 nucleotides are TGTGCCAGCAGTTTAGTTACAGGCCTGTCACCCCTCCACTTT. This translates into CASSLVTGLSPLHF.

The V call is TRBV11-2, the J call TRBJ2-1; 10 nucleotides align to TRBD1. J gave up 8 bases and V 4 bases, and 17 bases lay outside the gene matches. This CDR3 has 18 residues. Per germline, CDR1 SGHAT and CDR2 FQNNGV. In nucleotides, the CDR3 is TGTGCCAGCAGCTCGGGACAGGGGCTGACCAGAGGGGGTGATGAGCAGTTCTTC. Its protein product is CASSSGQGLTRGGDEQFF.

The chain links TRBV7-2 to TRBJ1-1; D unclear. Germline assignment: CDR1 SGHTA and CDR2 FQGNSA. CDR3 size: 16 residues. Trimming took off 5 bases at V and 0 bases at J, with 16 bases between the two ends. As DNA, the CDR3 is TGTGCCAGCAGCCCCCTGGGAGCGGGCATGAACACTGAAGCTTTCTTT. Translating gives CASSPLGAGMNTEAFF.

This clone has a handful of counts. V and J are TRBV6-4 and TRBJ2-1, with 11 positions matching TRBD2. The CDR3 is 16 residues long. Germline V gene sequence: CDR1 MRHNA, CDR2 SNTAGT. With V trimmed by 1 base and J by 9 bases, 8 bases remained unmatched. In DNA, the CDR3 is TGTGCCAGCAGTGACTTAGGGACTAGCGGTACGAGTGAGCAGTTCTTC. This encodes CASSDLGTSGTSEQFF.

The chain carries TRBV7-8 and TRBJ1-5, with TRBD1 as a possible D gene (6 bases). This CDR3 is 16 amino acids long. V lost 4 bases, J lost 6 bases, and 19 bases lay in between. CDR1 and CDR2 from the germline V gene are SGHVS and FQNEAQ. CDR3: CASSWGGDLRVQPQHF. CDR3 in DNA: TGTGCCAGCAGCTGGGGGGGCGATTTAAGGGTTCAGCCCCAGCATTTT.

This sequence joins TRBV27 and TRBJ2-6; 13 nucleotides agree with TRBD2. CDR1 and CDR2 (germline): MNHEY, SMNVEV (reference sequence). The CDR3 covers 18 residues. V was pared by 5 bases and J by 1 base, with 5 bases of the junction left unmatched. This CDR3 is CASSQLAGGFSGANVLTF. In nucleotides, the CDR3 is TGTGCCAGCAGTCAACTAGCGGGGGGGTTTTCTGGGGCCAACGTCCTGACTTTC. The complete variable domain, with remaining parts taken from reference TRBV27 and TRBJ2-6, reads EAQVTQNPRYLITVTGKKLTVTCSQNMNHEYMSWYRQDPGLGLRQIYYSMNVEVTDKGDVPEGYKVSRKEKRNFPLILESPSPNQTSLYFCASSQLAGGFSGANVLTFGAGSRLTVL.

V gene TRBV4-1 combines with J gene TRBJ1-6; D possibly corresponds to TRBD1 (6 bases). V gave up 1 base and J gave up 7 bases, with 11 bases separating them. The CDR3 has 15 residues. Germline V gene data show CDR1 as MGHRA and CDR2 as YSYEKL. The CDR3 spells CASSQVIQGNSPLHF. In nucleotides, the CDR3 is TGCGCCAGCAGCCAAGTTATCCAGGGGAATTCACCCCTCCACTTT.

This clone was counted only a few times. The rearrangement joins TRBV10-1 to TRBJ1-2; D not resolved. This CDR3 is built from 12 residues. CDR1 WNHNN and CDR2 SYGVQD come from the germline V gene (reference sequence). Between the trimmed V and J ends, which lost 8 bases and 0 bases, there was a span of 7 bases. CDR3 in DNA: TGCGCCAGCGGGCCATCTAACTATGGCTACACCTTC. Protein product: CASGPSNYGYTF.

The chain couples TRBV2 to TRBJ2-1; 7 nucleotides line up with TRBD2. The CDR3 runs to 14 residues. Per germline, CDR1 SNHLY and CDR2 FYNNEI. Losses at the gene ends were 0 bases for V and 6 bases for J; bases not matched to a gene: 2. CDR3 sequence reads: CASSEAGTTNEQFF. CDR3 nucleotides: TGTGCCAGCAGTGAAGCCGGGACTACCAATGAGCAGTTCTTC.

This chain joins TRBV7-9 and TRBJ1-4, with D tentatively TRBD1 (5 bases). Trimming pared 1 base from V and 8 bases from J, leaving 14 bases between. CDR1 and CDR2 (germline): SEHNR, FQNEAQ (reference sequence). The CDR3 extends over 15 amino acids. The CDR3 loop reads CASSLVWTMTEKLFF. For the CDR3, the DNA is TGTGCCAGCAGCTTAGTTTGGACAATGACGGAAAAACTGTTTTTT.

This clone occurred a few times. Other DNA sequences from this sample encode an identical CDR3 as well. The chain uses TRBV4-1 and TRBJ1-1; D not resolved. Trimming took off 1 base at V and 7 bases at J, with 7 bases between the two ends. CDR3 length: 12 residues. The germline V gene has CDR1 MGHRA and CDR2 YSYEKL. DNA for the CDR3: TGCGCCAGCAGCCAAGGCGCAAGTGAAGCTTTCTTT. Its translation is CASSQGASEAFF.

The genes are TRBV6-6 and TRBJ1-4; 8 nucleotides agree with TRBD1. V lost 4 bases to trimming and J lost 5 bases; unmatched junction nucleotides: 9. This CDR3 region has 16 residues. The V gene's germline CDR1 is MNHNY and CDR2 SVGAGI (reference sequence). The CDR3 region is CASSFTTGARNEKLFF. The CDR3 DNA sequence: TGTGCCAGCAGTTTTACGACAGGGGCGAGGAATGAAAAACTGTTTTTT.

The chain combines TRBV25-1 with TRBJ2-3; D perhaps matches TRBD1 (6 bases). This CDR3 region has 12 residues. Germline V gene data show CDR1 as MGHDK and CDR2 as SYGVNS. Trimming took 6 bases from V and 5 from J, leaving 9 bases between them. CDR3 coding DNA: TGTGCCAGCAGCTCCAGGGGAGATACGCAGTATTTT. It is translated as CASSSRGDTQYF.